This TCR beta chain was captured by sequencing in a study of early T cells in non-severe SARS-CoV-2 infection. Overall study: Unsorted whole blood bulk RNA was sequenced, with unpaired chains.

TCRdb fed the 5' RACE reads into MiXCR, producing one record per CDR3 protein. The table lists about 66,000 distinct CDR3 sequences, about 12% of them singletons. The V end lost 8 bases, the J end lost 5 bases, and 18 bases lay between the germline ends. The CDR3 spans 14 residues. The germline V gene has CDR1 MNHNY and CDR2 SVGAGI (reference sequence). In its sample, this clonotype was seen a few times. This sequence originates from an adult who was a healthcare worker with PCR-confirmed SARS-CoV-2 infection or an uninfected control (not recorded which). Sequencing was carried out using whole blood. The chain uses TRBV6-6 and TRBJ1-1; tentative D call: TRBD1 (5 bases). CDR3 bases: TGTGCCAGCTACCGCGGGCAGGGAAGAACTGAAGCTTTCTTT. Amino acid sequence: CASYRGQGRTEAFF.